This T cell receptor (beta chain) comes out of a study of beta chain features in type 1 diabetes. On the study more broadly: Healthy donors and patients showed comparable age, gender and cell yields.

The authors sorted CD4+ naive, central memory, regulatory and stem cell-like memory cells via CD45RO/CCR7/CD25/CD127/CD95/CD27. There are 15 residues in the CDR3. Between the trimmed V and J ends, which lost 7 bases and 0 bases, there was a span of 10 bases. The germline gives CDR1 MDHEN, CDR2 SYDVKM. The isolated RNA, all of it, was reverse transcribed, so expressed TCRB transcripts were what got sequenced. Generated by immunoSEQ multiplex PCR, the TCRdb table keeps only in-frame clones and is missing some. The sample has around 280,000 clones, over 12% seen once. Notes on this clone: Antigen specificity is unknown.

Study-level results: Lower insertion and higher deletion counts appeared at VDJ junctions in type 1 diabetes patients. Within each of all four CD4+ subsets, Type 1 diabetes patients had TCRB CDR3s that were moderately but significantly shorter. The naive, central memory and Treg TCRB repertoires looked more alike in patients than they did in healthy donors.

J is TRBJ2-6 and V is TRBV28, with D possibly being TRBD1 (6 bases). The origin of this receptor is a young man with type 1 diabetes. The sample comprised naive CD4+ T cells from blood. CDR3 in amino acids: CASNGQHSGANVLTF. The CDR3 DNA reads TGTGCCAGCAACGGACAGCACTCTGGGGCCAACGTCCTGACTTTC.